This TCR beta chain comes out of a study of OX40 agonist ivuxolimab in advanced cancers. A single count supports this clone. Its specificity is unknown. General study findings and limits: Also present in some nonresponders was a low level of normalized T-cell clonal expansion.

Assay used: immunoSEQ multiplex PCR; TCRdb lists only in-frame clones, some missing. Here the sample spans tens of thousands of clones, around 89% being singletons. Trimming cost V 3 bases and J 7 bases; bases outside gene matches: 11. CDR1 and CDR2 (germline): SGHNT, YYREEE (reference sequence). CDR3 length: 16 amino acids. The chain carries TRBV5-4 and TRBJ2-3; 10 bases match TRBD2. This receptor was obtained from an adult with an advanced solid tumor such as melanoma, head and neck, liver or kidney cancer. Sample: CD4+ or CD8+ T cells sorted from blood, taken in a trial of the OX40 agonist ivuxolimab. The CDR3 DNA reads TGTGCCAGCAGCTGGGGGGCAGCGGGAGGGGATAATACGCAGTATTTT. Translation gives CASSWGAAGGDNTQYF.